This T cell receptor (beta chain) is drawn from a study of blood T cell repertoires in COVID-19 (dated by TCRdb to about 2020). Regarding the research as a whole: Recovered participants in ImmuneRACE Cohort 3 were defined as having two consecutive negative NP/OP PCR tests, clearance from a healthcare professional, or resolution of symptoms. Samples from collaborators originated in the United States, Italy and Spain and spanned both the acute and convalescent phases of COVID-19. The prospective study material was composed of cDNA or gDNA derived from T cells, B-cell-depleted T cells, or PBMCs. The dataset comprised deeply sampled blood TCRbeta repertoires from subjects exposed to, actively infected with, or recovered from COVID-19. The repertoires were released in a freely available public database meant as a resource for research on the immune response to SARS-CoV-2. Samples were obtained from the ongoing ImmuneRACE study (first 160 participants) and from over 1,000 subjects provided by 6 global collaborators. Sample metadata almost always included a de-identified subject ID, COVID-19 status, age in years and sex. Where available, HLA class I and class II types were obtained from metadata supplied by the sample provider rather than from assay-based typing.

Paper-wide results and their limitations: Clinical and demographic metadata were provided uncurated, with the amount varying by source and participant.

The immunoSEQ Assay, a bias-controlled multiplex PCR, was used to amplify TCRbeta CDR3 regions from genomic DNA. The source study handled its data this way. Within the assay, amplification of reference gene primers was used to estimate how many nucleated cells each sample contained. To quantify the absolute abundance of each unique TCRbeta CDR3 rearrangement, sequence reads were collapsed and filtered. For each sample, productive Simpson clonality was calculated by taking the square root of Simpson's diversity index across productive rearrangements. TCRdb took over this immuneACCESS table, retaining in-frame rearrangements with V and J assigned. Such tables are incomplete; in checked studies, under half of the missing clones stem from an unresolved V gene, and the remainder is unexplained. D and trimming were read from the DNA, whereas the V and J calls and clone size are those reported in that table. The sample table contains roughly 160,000 clones; only one count was recorded for approximately 79% of them. The ten biggest clones cover over 15% of the sample.

Participants in the prospective study were enrolled through a virtual design, were aged roughly 18 to 100 years, and lived in roughly 24 United States geographic areas. In the prospective study, cohorts were assigned on the basis of participant-reported clinical history obtained from a screening survey and a study questionnaire. Each participant in the prospective study had whole blood, serum and a nasopharyngeal or oropharyngeal swab collected by mobile phlebotomists. Participants in the prospective study had the option to provide additional blood draws and questionnaires over a 2-month period. Prospective study blood samples were shipped either frozen or at room temperature before DNA extraction. Comment on this clone: Its antigen is not yet known. No base qualities exist here, and no much larger clone lies one base off it.

The CDR3 numbers 13 residues from cysteine through phenylalanine. Only CDR3 DNA is held: 39 bases, read in frame from base 1. Germline trimming: 5 bases from V, 5 bases from J; junction bases outside gene matches: 4. For CDR1 and CDR2, the germline V gene lists SGHTA and FQGTGA. In this chain, TRBV7-3 is recombined with TRBJ2-7, with 9 bases matching TRBD1. This clonotype was obtained from a woman aged 70-85 years in a cohort exposed to, infected with or recovered from COVID-19 (not recorded which). Sequencing was done on a sample of PBMCs or T cells enriched from blood (not recorded which). CDR3 protein: CASSGGQGNEQYF. The nucleotides are TGTGCCAGCAGCGGCGGACAGGGGAACGAGCAGTACTTC.